This TCR beta chain derives from a study of cytomegalovirus exposure and HLA in healthy donors. Germline V gene lookup returns CDR1 KGHSH and CDR2 LQKENI. The CDR3 spans 13 residues. Between the trimmed V and J ends, which lost 2 bases and 6 bases, there was a span of 11 bases. The assay was immunoSEQ multiplex PCR, and TCRdb's table has in-frame clones only and misses some. This repertoire shows around 130,000 clones, around nine tenths found once; its top ten account for approximately 1.5%. The chain carries TRBV18 and TRBJ2-7, with a possible D match to TRBD2 (6 bases). Source material: PBMCs. The receptor was derived from a man aged 25 to 40 in good health and CMV-seronegative. CDR3 residues: CASSPGKGGEQYF. Here the CDR3 DNA reads TGTGCCAGCTCACCAGGTAAGGGAGGCGAGCAGTACTTC.